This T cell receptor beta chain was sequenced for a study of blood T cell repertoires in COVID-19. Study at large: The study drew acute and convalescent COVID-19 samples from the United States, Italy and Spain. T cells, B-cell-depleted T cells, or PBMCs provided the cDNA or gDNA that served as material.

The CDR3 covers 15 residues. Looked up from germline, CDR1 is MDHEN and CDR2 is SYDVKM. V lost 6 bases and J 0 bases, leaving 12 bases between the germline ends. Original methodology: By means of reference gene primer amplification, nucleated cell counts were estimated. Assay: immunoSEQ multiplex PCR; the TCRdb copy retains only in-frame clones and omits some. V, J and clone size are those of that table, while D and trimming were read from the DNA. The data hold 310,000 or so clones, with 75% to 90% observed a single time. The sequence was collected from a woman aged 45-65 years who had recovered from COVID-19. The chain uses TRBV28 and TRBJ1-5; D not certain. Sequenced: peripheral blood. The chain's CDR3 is CASSYGFYSNQPQHF. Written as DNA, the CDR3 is TGTGCCAGCAGCTACGGGTTCTATAGCAATCAGCCCCAGCATTTT.